This TCR beta chain was sequenced in a study of cytomegalovirus exposure and HLA in healthy donors. The V end lost 2 bases, the J end lost 3 bases, and 6 bases lay between the germline ends. This CDR3 spans 13 amino acids. The germline gives CDR1 SGDLS, CDR2 YYNGEE. Points on this clone: Its specificity is unknown.

60 Vbeta and 13 Jbeta primers were used in PCR. Clones were read by immunoSEQ multiplex PCR, and TCRdb kept only the in-frame ones, dropping some. The table lists 140,000 or so clones, approximately 80% of them singletons. Study outcomes and limitations: Among the CMV-associated chains, a few were confirmed in vitro as specific for CMV antigens. Cytomegalovirus status was reportedly diagnosed by the classifier with high sensitivity and specificity. V- and J-gene trimming of TCR beta was linked (in a later analysis) to a missense DCLRE1C variant. Rarity held for most TCR sequences, but there were some public TCRs that occurred in many donors.

V gene TRBV9 combines with J gene TRBJ2-1; D gene unclear. This clonotype originated in a boy aged 2-15 years in good health and CMV-seronegative. Sequencing was carried out using PBMCs. The CDR3 DNA reads as TGTGCCAGCAGCGTCCGGGTCTACAATGAGCAGTTCTTC. Its translation: CASSVRVYNEQFF.